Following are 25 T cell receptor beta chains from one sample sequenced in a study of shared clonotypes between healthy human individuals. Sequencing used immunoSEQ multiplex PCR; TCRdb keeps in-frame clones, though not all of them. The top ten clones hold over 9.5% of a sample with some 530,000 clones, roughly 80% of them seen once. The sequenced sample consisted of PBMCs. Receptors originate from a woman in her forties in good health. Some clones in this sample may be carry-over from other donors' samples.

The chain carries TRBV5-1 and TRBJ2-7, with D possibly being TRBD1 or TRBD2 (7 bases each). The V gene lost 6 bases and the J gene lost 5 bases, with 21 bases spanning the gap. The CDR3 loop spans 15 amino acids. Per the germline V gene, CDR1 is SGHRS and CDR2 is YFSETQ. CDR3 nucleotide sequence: TGCGCCAGCACCCCAGGGGGGGCCCAAAGCCACGAGCAGTACTTC. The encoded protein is CASTPGGAQSHEQYF.

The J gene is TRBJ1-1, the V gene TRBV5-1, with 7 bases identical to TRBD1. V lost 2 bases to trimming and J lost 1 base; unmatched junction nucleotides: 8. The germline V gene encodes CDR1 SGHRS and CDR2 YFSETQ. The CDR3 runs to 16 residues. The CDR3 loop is CASSFLQGRQNTEAFF. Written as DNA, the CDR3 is TGCGCCAGCAGCTTCCTACAGGGGCGCCAGAACACTGAAGCTTTCTTT.

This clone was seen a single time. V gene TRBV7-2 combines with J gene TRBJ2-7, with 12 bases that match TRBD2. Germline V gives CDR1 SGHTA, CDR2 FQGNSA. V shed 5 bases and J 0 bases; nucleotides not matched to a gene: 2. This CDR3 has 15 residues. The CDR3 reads CASSPTSGGSYEQYF. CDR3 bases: TGTGCCAGCAGCCCGACTAGCGGGGGCTCCTACGAGCAGTACTTC.

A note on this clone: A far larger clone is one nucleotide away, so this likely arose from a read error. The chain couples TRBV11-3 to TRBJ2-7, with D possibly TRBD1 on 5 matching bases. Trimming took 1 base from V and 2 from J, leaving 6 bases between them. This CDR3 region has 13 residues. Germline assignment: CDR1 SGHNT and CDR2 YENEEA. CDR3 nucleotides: TGTGCCAGCAGCTTAGCAGGGACCTACGAGCAGTACTTC. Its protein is CASSLAGTYEQYF.

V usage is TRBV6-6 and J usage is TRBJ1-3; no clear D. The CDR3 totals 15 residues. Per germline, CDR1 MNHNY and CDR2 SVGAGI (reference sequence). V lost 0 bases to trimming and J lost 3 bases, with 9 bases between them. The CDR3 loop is CASSYSDGRGNTIYF. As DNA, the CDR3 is TGTGCCAGCAGTTACTCGGACGGGCGTGGAAACACCATATATTTT.

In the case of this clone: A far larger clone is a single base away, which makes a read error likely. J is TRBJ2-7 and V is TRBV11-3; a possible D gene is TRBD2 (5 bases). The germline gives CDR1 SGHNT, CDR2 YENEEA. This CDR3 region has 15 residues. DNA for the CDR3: TGTGCCAGCAGTGAAGCCGGGGAGACCTCCTACGAGCGGTACTTC. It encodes CASSEAGETSYERYF.

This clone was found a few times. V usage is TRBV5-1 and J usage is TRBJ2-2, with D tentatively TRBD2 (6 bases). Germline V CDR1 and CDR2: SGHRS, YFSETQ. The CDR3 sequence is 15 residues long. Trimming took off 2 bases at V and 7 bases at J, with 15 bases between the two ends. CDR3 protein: CASSFRDSGNGELFF. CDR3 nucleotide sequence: TGCGCCAGCAGCTTCCGGGACTCGGGCAACGGGGAGCTGTTTTTT.

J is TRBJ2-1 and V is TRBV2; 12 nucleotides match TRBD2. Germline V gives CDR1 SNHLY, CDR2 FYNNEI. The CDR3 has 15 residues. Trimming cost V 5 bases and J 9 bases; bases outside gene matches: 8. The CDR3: CASSRLAGEVGEQFF. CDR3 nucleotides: TGTGCCAGCAGTCGACTAGCGGGAGAGGTGGGTGAGCAGTTCTTC.

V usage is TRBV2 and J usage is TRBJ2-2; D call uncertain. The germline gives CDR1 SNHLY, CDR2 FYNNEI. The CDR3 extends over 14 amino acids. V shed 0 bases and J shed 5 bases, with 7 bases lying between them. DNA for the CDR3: TGTGCCAGCAGTGAAGCTAGTTGGACCGGGGAGCTGTTTTTT. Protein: CASSEASWTGELFF.

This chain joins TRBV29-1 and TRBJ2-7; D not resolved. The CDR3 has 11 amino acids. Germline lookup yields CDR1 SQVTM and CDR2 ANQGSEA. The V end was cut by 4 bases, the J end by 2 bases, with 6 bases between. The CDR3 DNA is TGCAGCGTTGCTGGGGCCTACGAGCAGTACTTC. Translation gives CSVAGAYEQYF.

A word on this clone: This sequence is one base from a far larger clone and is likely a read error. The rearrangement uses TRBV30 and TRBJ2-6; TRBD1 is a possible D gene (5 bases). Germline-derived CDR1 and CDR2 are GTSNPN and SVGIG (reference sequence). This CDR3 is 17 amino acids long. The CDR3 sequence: CARSKRGLRSGANVLTF. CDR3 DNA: TGTGCCCGGAGTAAAAGGGGTTTACGCTCTGGGGCCAACGTCCTGACTTTC.

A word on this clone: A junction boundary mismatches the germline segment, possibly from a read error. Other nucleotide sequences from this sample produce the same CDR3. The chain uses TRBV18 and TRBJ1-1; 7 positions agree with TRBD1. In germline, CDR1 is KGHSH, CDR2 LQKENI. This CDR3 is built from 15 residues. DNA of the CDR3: TGTGCCGGCTCACCACCGGGGGGACAGAACACTGAAGCTTTCTTC. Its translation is CAGSPPGGQNTEAFF.

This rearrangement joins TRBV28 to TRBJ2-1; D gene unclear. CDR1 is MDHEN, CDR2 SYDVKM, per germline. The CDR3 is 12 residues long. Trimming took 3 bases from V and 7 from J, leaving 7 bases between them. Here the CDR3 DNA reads TGTGCCAGCAGTTTGGGTAGAAATGAGCAGTTCTTC. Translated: CASSLGRNEQFF. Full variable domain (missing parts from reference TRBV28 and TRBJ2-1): DVKVTQSSRYLVKRTGEKVFLECVQDMDHENMFWYRQDPGLGLRLIYFSYDVKMKEKGDIPEGYSVSREKKERFSLILESASTNQTSMYLCASSLGRNEQFFGPGTRLTVL.

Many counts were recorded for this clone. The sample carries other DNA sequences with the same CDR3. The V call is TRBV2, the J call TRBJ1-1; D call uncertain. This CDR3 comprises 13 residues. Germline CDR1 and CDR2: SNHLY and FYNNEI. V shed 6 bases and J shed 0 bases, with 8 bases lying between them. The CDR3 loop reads CASRQEVNTEAFF. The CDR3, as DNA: TGTGCCAGCAGGCAAGAGGTGAACACTGAAGCTTTCTTT. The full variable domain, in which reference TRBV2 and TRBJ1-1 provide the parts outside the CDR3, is EPEVTQTPSHQVTQMGQEVILRCVPISNHLYFYWYRQILGQKVEFLVSFYNNEISEKSEIFDDQFSVERPDGSNFTLKIRSTKLEDSAMYFCASRQEVNTEAFFGQGTRLTVV.

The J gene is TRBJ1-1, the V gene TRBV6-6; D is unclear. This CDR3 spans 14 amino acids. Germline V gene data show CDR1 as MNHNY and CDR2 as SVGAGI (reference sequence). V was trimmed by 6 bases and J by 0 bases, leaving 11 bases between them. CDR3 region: CASRPREMNTEAFF. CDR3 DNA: TGTGCCAGCAGGCCTCGGGAGATGAACACTGAAGCTTTCTTT.

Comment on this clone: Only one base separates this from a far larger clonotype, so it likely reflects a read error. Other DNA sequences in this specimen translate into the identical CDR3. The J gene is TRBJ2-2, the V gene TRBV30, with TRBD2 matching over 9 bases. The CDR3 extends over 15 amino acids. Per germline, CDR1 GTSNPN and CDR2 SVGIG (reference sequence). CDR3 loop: CAVGGIAGVVGELFF. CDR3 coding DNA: TGTGCAGTCGGGGGGATAGCGGGAGTTGTCGGGGAGCTGTTTTTT.

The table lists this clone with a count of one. The CDR3 region has the DNA TGTGCCAGCTCACCGATAGGGGGGCCGCGAGAGACCCAGTACTTC. This translates into CASSPIGGPRETQYF. The chain uses TRBV18 and TRBJ2-5; the D gene could be TRBD1 or TRBD2 (6 bases each). The V gene lost 3 bases and the J gene lost 4 bases, with 15 bases spanning the gap. This CDR3 is built from 15 residues. The germline V gene encodes CDR1 KGHSH and CDR2 LQKENI.

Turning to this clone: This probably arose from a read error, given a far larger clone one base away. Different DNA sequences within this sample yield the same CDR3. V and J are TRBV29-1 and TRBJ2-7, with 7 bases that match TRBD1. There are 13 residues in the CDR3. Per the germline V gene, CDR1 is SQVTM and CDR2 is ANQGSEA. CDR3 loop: CSVRGFTGDEQYF. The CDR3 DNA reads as TGCAGTGTTCGGGGATTTACAGGGGACGAGCAGTACTTC.

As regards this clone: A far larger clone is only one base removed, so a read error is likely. In nucleotides, the CDR3 is TGTGCCAGCATCTCTGAGGGAGGGGGCGAGCAGCACTTC. This gives the protein CASISEGGGEQHF. The chain uses TRBV6-1 and TRBJ2-7; D possibly uses TRBD1 or TRBD2 (7 bases each). Germline V lookup: CDR1 MNHNS, CDR2 SASEGT. CDR3 length: 13 amino acids.

CDR3 DNA sequence: TGTGCCAGCAGACTGGACAGGGGGAGCTATGGCTACACCTTC. Amino acid sequence: CASRLDRGSYGYTF. The chain joins TRBV6-6 to TRBJ1-2; TRBD1 matches at 10 bases. This CDR3 region has 14 residues. CDR1 MNHNY and CDR2 SVGAGI come from the germline V gene (reference sequence). V lost 6 bases, J lost 4 bases, and 5 bases stayed unmatched.

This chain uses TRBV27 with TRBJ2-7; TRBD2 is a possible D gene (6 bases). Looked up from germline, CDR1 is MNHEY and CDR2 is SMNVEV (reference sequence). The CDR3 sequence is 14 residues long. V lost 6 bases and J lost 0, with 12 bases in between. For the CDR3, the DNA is TGTGCCAGCAGCGAAGGGAGGAGCTCCTACGAGCAGTACTTC. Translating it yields CASSEGRSSYEQYF.

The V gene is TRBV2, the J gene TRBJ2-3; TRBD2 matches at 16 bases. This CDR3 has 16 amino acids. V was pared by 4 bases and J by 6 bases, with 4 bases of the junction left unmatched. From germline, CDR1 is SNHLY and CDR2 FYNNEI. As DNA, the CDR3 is TGTGCCAGCAGTGCCGGGACTAGCGGGAGGGAGGATACGCAGTATTTT. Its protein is CASSAGTSGREDTQYF.

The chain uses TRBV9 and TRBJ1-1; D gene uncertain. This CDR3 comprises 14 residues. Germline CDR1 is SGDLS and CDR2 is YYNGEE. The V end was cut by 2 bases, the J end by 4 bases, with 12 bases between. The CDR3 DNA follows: TGTGCCAGCAGCGTGAGCTTACAGAGCACTGAAGCTTTCTTT. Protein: CASSVSLQSTEAFF.

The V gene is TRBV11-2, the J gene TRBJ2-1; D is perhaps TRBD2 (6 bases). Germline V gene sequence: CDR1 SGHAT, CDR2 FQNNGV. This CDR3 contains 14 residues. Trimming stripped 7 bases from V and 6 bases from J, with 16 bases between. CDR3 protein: CASTFGGSSNEQFF. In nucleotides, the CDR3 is TGTGCCAGCACCTTTGGGGGGTCGAGCAATGAGCAGTTCTTC.

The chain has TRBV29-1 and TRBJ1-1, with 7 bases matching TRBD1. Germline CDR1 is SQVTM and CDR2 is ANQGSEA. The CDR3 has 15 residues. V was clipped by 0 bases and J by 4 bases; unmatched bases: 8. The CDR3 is CSVEDPGTVSTEAFF. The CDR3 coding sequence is TGCAGCGTTGAAGACCCTGGGACAGTAAGCACTGAAGCTTTCTTT.